The clone carrying this T cell receptor beta chain was recorded a few times. TCRdb itself ran the RACE reads through MiXCR, one entry per CDR3 protein. The sample lists 85,000 to 100,000 distinct CDR3 sequences, 27% occurring once. This sample was taken from a study of human T cells and chemical hapten exposure. This sample's time point: patch test 3, about 24 weeks after DPC sensitization. Stated treatment: therapeutic diphenylcyclopropenone sensitization with weekly scalp DPC. Germline V gene sequence: CDR1 DFQATT, CDR2 SNEGSKA (reference sequence). There are 14 residues in the CDR3. J gave up 0 bases and V 8 bases, and 2 bases lay outside the gene matches.

The starting material was whole blood, obtained in connection with sensitization to the hapten diphenylcyclopropenone (DPC). The TCR sequence derives from a middle-aged man with alopecia areata. Some clones in this sample may be carry-over from other donors' samples. This sequence joins TRBV20-1 and TRBJ2-1; 12 bases are shared with TRBD2. In DNA, the CDR3 is TGCAGTCTAGCGGGAGGGCCCTCCTACAATGAGCAGTTCTTC. It yields the protein CSLAGGPSYNEQFF.